These T cell receptor beta chains were read from a single sample in a study of OX40 agonist ivuxolimab in advanced cancers. Libraries were prepared by immunoSEQ multiplex PCR; TCRdb keeps only in-frame clonotypes and omits some of them. The sample has 60,000 to 85,000 clones, nearly 85% seen once. Sequences were derived from CD4+ or CD8+ T cells sorted from blood, sampled in a trial of the OX40 agonist ivuxolimab. The receptor source for this set is an adult with an advanced solid tumor such as melanoma, head and neck, liver or kidney cancer. The CDR3 runs from the conserved cysteine through the conserved F or W. Each record gives: V gene, J gene, clone size, D gene, CDR3 DNA, CDR3 protein. The D gene is left open where the match is weak. Not all rows give a size; the values are once, few, many and, for expanded clones, a class.

>TRBV7-2|TRBJ1-3|few|TRBD1
TGTGCCAGCAGCTCCGGACAGGGATTTGGAAACACCATATATTTT
CASSSGQGFGNTIYF
>TRBV18|TRBJ1-2|-|-
TGTGCCAGCTCACCAGAGGGTTCTAACTATGGCTACACCTTC
CASSPEGSNYGYTF
>TRBV19|TRBJ2-1|-|TRBD2
TGTGCCAGTAGTATAGATCCACGGGAGGCCGACTTCCGCGATGAGCAGTTCTTC
CASSIDPREADFRDEQFF
>TRBV27|TRBJ1-2|many|TRBD1
TGTGCCAGCAGTTTATTCGGGACAGGGGGCACTGGCTACACCTTC
CASSLFGTGGTGYTF
>TRBV6-6|TRBJ2-7|once|TRBD2
TGTGCCAGCAGTTACCCGATAGCGGGAGAGGGCTACGAGCAGTACTTC
CASSYPIAGEGYEQYF
>TRBV19|TRBJ2-1|-|TRBD2
TGTGCCAGTAGTATACCAGGCGGGGGTGCCGGGTCGTCCTACAATGAGCAGTTCTTC
CASSIPGGGAGSSYNEQFF
>TRBV15|TRBJ2-7|-|-
TGTGCCACCAGCAGAAGACAGTCTCATAGCTCCTACGAGCAGTACTTC
CATSRRQSHSSYEQYF
>TRBV19|TRBJ2-3|-|TRBD2
TGTGCCAGTAGTATATTCGGGAGGGGGGCCACCGGGTCAGATACGCAGTATTTT
CASSIFGRGATGSDTQYF
>TRBV29-1|TRBJ2-1|-|TRBD2
TGCAGCGTTGAGATCTACCCGGGTACTAGCGATACCTACAATGAGCAGTTCTTC
CSVEIYPGTSDTYNEQFF
>TRBV7-9|TRBJ2-5|-|-
TGTGCCAGCAGCCCGCGGTCTAGAGCGGCGGAGACCCAGTACTTC
CASSPRSRAAETQYF
>TRBV13|TRBJ2-2|-|-
TGTGCCAGCCTACGTCAAAAACAGGGAAAGGGGACCGGGGAGCTGTTTTTT
CASLRQKQGKGTGELFF
>TRBV7-2|TRBJ2-7|-|-
TGTGCCAGCAGCTTACAGGGAAACGAGCAGTACTTC
CASSLQGNEQYF
>TRBV4-3|TRBJ2-1|-|TRBD2
TGCGCCAGCAGCCCCCGGGTAGCGGGAGCCGGTCATGAGCAGTTCTTC
CASSPRVAGAGHEQFF
>TRBV28|TRBJ2-7|-|-
TGTGCCAGCAGTTTATACGGGGATCCCTACGAGCAGTACTTC
CASSLYGDPYEQYF
>TRBV5-1|TRBJ1-4|-|-
TGCGCCAGCAGCTTCAGGCCTAATGAAAAACTGTTTTTT
CASSFRPNEKLFF
>TRBV7-9|TRBJ2-2|-|TRBD1
TGTGCCAGCAGGCCTAACAGGGGGATCCCCACCGGGGAGCTGTTTTTT
CASRPNRGIPTGELFF
>TRBV12-5|TRBJ1-1|-|-
TGTGCTAGTGGTCTGGGACTTCCGAACACTGAAGCTTTCTTT
CASGLGLPNTEAFF
>TRBV29-1|TRBJ2-7|-|-
TGCAGCGTACGTAGGGGAGACTACGAGCAGTACTTC
CSVRRGDYEQYF
>TRBV7-2|TRBJ2-3|-|TRBD2
TGTGCCAGCAGGAGGGCTAGCGGGAGAGGGATTGTAGGAGATACGCAGTATTTT
CASRRASGRGIVGDTQYF
>TRBV5-4|TRBJ2-5|-|-
TGTGCCAGCAGCTTAAGCCAAGAGACCCAGTACTTC
CASSLSQETQYF
>TRBV2|TRBJ1-2|-|TRBD1
TGTGCCAGCAGTCCGGACAGGGTCGGCTATGGCTACACCTTC
CASSPDRVGYGYTF
>TRBV29-1|TRBJ2-7|-|TRBD2
TGCAGCGTTGAAGATGGGGGGGGTACGTACTTC
CSVEDGGGTYF
>TRBV28|TRBJ2-3|-|-
TGTGCCAGCAGTTCCGCAACGCTTAACACAGATACGCAGTATTTT
CASSSATLNTDTQYF
>TRBV5-8|TRBJ2-6|-|-
TGTGCCAGCAGCTTGGGTCAGAAAAGATCACTCTCTGGGGCCAACGTCCTGACTTTC
CASSLGQKRSLSGANVLTF
>TRBV6-5|TRBJ1-1|-|TRBD1
TGTGCCAGCAGACAGGGGTTCACTGAAGCTTTCTTT
CASRQGFTEAFF
>TRBV21-1|TRBJ2-3|-|-
TGTGCCAGCAGCAAAAGGGGGATTAGGGGCCCGCAGTATTTT
CASSKRGIRGPQYF
>TRBV10-3|TRBJ2-5|-|TRBD1
TGTGCCATCAGTGCAGGGACAGGGGCAAACCCCCAGTACTTC
CAISAGTGANPQYF
>TRBV5-1|TRBJ2-2|once|-
TGCGCCAGCAGCCCCGGACAGAACACCGGGGAGCTGTTTTTT
CASSPGQNTGELFF
>TRBV28|TRBJ1-1|-|TRBD1
TGTGCCAGCAGTTTGGGGACAGGGTATTGGAACACTGAAGCTTTCTTT
CASSLGTGYWNTEAFF
>TRBV9|TRBJ2-5|-|TRBD2
TGTGCCAGCAGCGGGGGGACTAGCGGGCAAGAGACCCAGTACTTC
CASSGGTSGQETQYF
>TRBV6-6|TRBJ2-7|-|-
TGTGCCAGCAGTTTAGACAGAACCTACGAGCAGTACTTC
CASSLDRTYEQYF
>TRBV11-2|TRBJ1-4|-|TRBD1
TGTGCCAGCAGCCTTGGGACAGGGGGGGTCTCAACTAATGAAAAACTGTTTTTT
CASSLGTGGVSTNEKLFF
>TRBV30|TRBJ2-3|-|TRBD2
TGTGCCTGGAGTACAGGACTAGCGGCGCTCGCGGATACGCAGTATTTT
CAWSTGLAALADTQYF
>TRBV11-2|TRBJ2-7|-|-
TGTGCCAGCAGCTTAAATGTCGGGATCCGCACCTACGAGCAGTACTTC
CASSLNVGIRTYEQYF
>TRBV29-1|TRBJ2-2|-|TRBD1
TGCAGCGTAGGACAGGCGAACACCGGGGAGCTGTTTTTT
CSVGQANTGELFF
>TRBV5-1|TRBJ2-2|-|-
TGCGCCAGCAGCCCGGAGGGTCCTACCGGGGAGCTGTTTTTT
CASSPEGPTGELFF
>TRBV5-8|TRBJ1-1|-|-
TGTGCCAGCAGCTTCACCCACCGGGAGCCCCTTAGAGCTTTCTTT
CASSFTHREPLRAFF
>TRBV20-1|TRBJ1-2|-|-
TGCAGTGCTAGGGCCCCCGGTGGCTACACCTTC
CSARAPGGYTF